This is a list of T cell receptor beta chains from one sample in a study of cytomegalovirus exposure and HLA in healthy donors. Measured with immunoSEQ multiplex PCR; TCRdb has only the in-frame clones, and not every one. The table has around 56,000 clones, roughly 89% seen once; the top ten hold 15%. Sequencing used PBMCs. Receptors were obtained from a woman in her late teens or twenties in good health and CMV-seronegative. Each CDR3 is given with its conserved first and last residue. D genes are given only for firm matches. Expanded clones are given a class, and other clones once, few, many or no size at all.

TRBD2	TRBV28	few	TRBJ2-3	CASSSPLAGEPSGVTDTQYF	TGTGCCAGCAGTTCCCCCTTAGCGGGTGAACCTAGCGGGGTCACAGATACGCAGTATTTT
TRBD1	TRBV6-1	once	TRBJ1-5	CATGQGYQPQHF	TGTGCCACCGGACAGGGTTATCAGCCCCAGCATTTT
TRBD1	TRBV15	NA	TRBJ1-2	CATSPPRPGTDNYGYTF	TGTGCCACCAGCCCTCCCCGTCCGGGGACAGATAACTATGGCTACACCTTC
NA	TRBV5-1	NA	TRBJ1-1	CASSLGGQRNTEAFF	TGCGCCAGCAGCTTGGGTGGACAGAGGAACACTGAAGCTTTCTTT
NA	TRBV28	NA	TRBJ1-5	CAAKNTGTQQPQHF	TGTGCCGCCAAAAATACAGGCACTCAGCAGCCCCAGCATTTT
NA	TRBV7-2	NA	TRBJ2-7	CASSPSSYEQYF	TGTGCCAGCAGTCCGAGCTCCTACGAGCAGTACTTC
NA	TRBV25-1	NA	TRBJ2-7	CASRPPRSGFYEQYF	TGTGCCAGCAGACCCCCCAGGAGCGGGTTTTACGAGCAGTACTTC
NA	TRBV7-9	once	TRBJ2-3	CASSSPGGLTDTQYF	TGTGCCAGCAGCTCCCCCGGTGGGCTCACAGATACGCAGTATTTT
TRBD1	TRBV6-1	NA	TRBJ2-3	CASSEIQGVTDTQYF	TGTGCCAGCAGTGAAATACAGGGGGTCACAGATACGCAGTATTTT
NA	TRBV6-1	NA	TRBJ2-7	CASTQGAGGRDEQYF	TGTGCCAGCACCCAGGGGGCGGGGGGGCGGGACGAGCAGTACTTC
NA	TRBV19	once	TRBJ1-5	CATLHRNFNQPQHF	TGTGCCACCCTCCACAGGAACTTCAATCAGCCCCAGCATTTT
NA	TRBV15	NA	TRBJ1-5	CATSRDLGDSNQPQHF	TGTGCCACCAGCAGAGATTTAGGGGATAGCAATCAGCCCCAGCATTTT
TRBD1	TRBV2	many	TRBJ1-5	CASSGTGVGQPQHF	TGTGCCAGCAGCGGGACAGGGGTAGGGCAGCCCCAGCATTTT
TRBD1	TRBV9	once	TRBJ1-5	CASSASGTVNQPQHF	TGTGCCAGCAGCGCCTCCGGGACAGTCAATCAGCCCCAGCATTTT
TRBD2	TRBV6-5	once	TRBJ2-7	CASSYGREELSGQYF	TGTGCCAGCAGTTACGGGCGGGAGGAACTCTCCGGGCAGTACTTC
TRBD2	TRBV7-3	NA	TRBJ2-1	CASSLIGAGREQFF	TGTGCCAGCAGCTTAATTGGGGCCGGGAGGGAGCAGTTCTTC
TRBD2	TRBV19	few	TRBJ2-2	CASSLSGLAGGSSGELFF	TGTGCCAGTAGTCTCTCAGGACTAGCGGGGGGGTCGTCCGGGGAGCTGTTTTTT
TRBD1	TRBV9	NA	TRBJ1-1	CASSVVDRDTEAFF	TGTGCCAGCAGCGTAGTGGACAGGGATACTGAAGCTTTCTTT
NA	TRBV20-1	NA	TRBJ1-2	CSATGGMGYTF	TGCAGTGCTACGGGGGGAATGGGCTACACCTTC
NA	TRBV11-3	NA	TRBJ2-1	CASSLPGNNEQFF	TGTGCCAGCAGCTTACCAGGCAACAATGAGCAGTTCTTC
NA	TRBV4-2	NA	TRBJ2-4	CASSQDPSAQNIQYF	TGTGCCAGCAGCCAAGATCCTAGCGCCCAAAACATTCAGTACTTC
TRBD1	TRBV30	once	TRBJ2-1	CAWAGQGYNEQFF	TGTGCCTGGGCGGGACAGGGGTACAATGAGCAGTTCTTC
TRBD2	TRBV2	NA	TRBJ2-7	CASSSGGISSYEQYF	TGTGCCAGCAGCTCGGGGGGGATCAGCTCCTACGAGCAGTACTTC
TRBD2	TRBV2	NA	TRBJ2-2	CASSRTSGVKGGELFF	TGTGCCAGCAGTAGAACTAGCGGAGTAAAGGGCGGGGAGCTGTTTTTT
NA	TRBV7-3	NA	TRBJ2-1	CASSPTSTSSGEQFF	TGTGCCAGCAGCCCTACCTCAACTAGCTCCGGTGAGCAGTTCTTC
NA	TRBV27	NA	TRBJ1-2	CASSFNKYYGYTF	TGTGCCAGCAGTTTTAACAAGTACTATGGCTACACCTTC
NA	TRBV11-3	NA	TRBJ1-6	CASSRRGNSPLHF	TGTGCCAGCAGCCGAAGGGGGAATTCACCCCTCCACTTT
NA	TRBV29-1	NA	TRBJ2-1	CSVEGTDLHEQFF	TGCAGCGTTGAAGGGACTGATTTACATGAGCAGTTCTTC
TRBD1	TRBV30	NA	TRBJ2-4	CAWSPLMLRGQAKNIQYF	TGTGCCTGGAGTCCCTTAATGTTAAGGGGGCAAGCCAAAAACATTCAGTACTTC
TRBD1	TRBV5-1	NA	TRBJ2-7	CASSLYGTGSEQYF	TGCGCCAGCAGCTTGTATGGGACAGGGTCCGAGCAGTACTTC
NA	TRBV4-1	NA	TRBJ1-2	CASSQVSQNNYGYTF	TGCGCCAGCAGCCAAGTGTCCCAGAACAACTATGGCTACACCTTC
NA	TRBV5-1	NA	TRBJ1-5	CASSLGGRGQPQHF	TGCGCCAGCAGCTTGGGTGGGCGGGGTCAGCCCCAGCATTTT
NA	TRBV11-2	once	TRBJ2-1	CASTGLSSSYNEQFF	TGTGCCAGCACCGGACTTTCTAGCTCCTACAATGAGCAGTTCTTC
TRBD1	TRBV29-1	NA	TRBJ2-1	CSVVGDRRSYNEQFF	TGCAGCGTTGTGGGGGACAGGCGGTCCTACAATGAGCAGTTCTTC
NA	TRBV4-2	NA	TRBJ1-2	CASSEGLYGYTF	TGTGCCAGCAGTGAGGGACTCTATGGCTACACCTTC
TRBD2	TRBV19	NA	TRBJ2-3	CASSRTLAGGPAFTDTQYF	TGTGCCAGTAGTAGGACCCTAGCGGGGGGGCCTGCTTTCACAGATACGCAGTATTTT
NA	TRBV4-1	NA	TRBJ2-1	CASSQDGGGPRNEQFF	TGCGCCAGCAGCCAAGATGGGGGGGGGCCGAGGAATGAGCAGTTCTTC
TRBD1	TRBV5-1	NA	TRBJ2-1	CASSVDRVTSYNEQFF	TGCGCCAGCAGCGTTGACAGGGTAACCTCCTACAATGAGCAGTTCTTC
NA	TRBV6-5	NA	TRBJ1-1	CASSGASNTEAFF	TGTGCCAGCAGTGGGGCTTCTAACACTGAAGCTTTCTTT
TRBD2	TRBV30	NA	TRBJ2-1	CAWSAQLAGGNEQFF	TGTGCCTGGAGTGCCCAACTAGCGGGGGGGAATGAGCAGTTCTTC
TRBD1	TRBV30	NA	TRBJ1-5	CACAGTGDQPQHF	TGTGCCTGCGCCGGGACAGGGGATCAGCCCCAGCATTTT
NA	TRBV27	medium-sized	TRBJ1-1	CASRWTDMNTEAFF	TGTGCCAGCAGATGGACGGACATGAACACTGAAGCTTTCTTT
NA	TRBV6-1	NA	TRBJ1-1	CASSEANTRATEAFF	TGTGCCAGCAGTGAAGCTAATACCAGGGCGACTGAAGCTTTCTTT